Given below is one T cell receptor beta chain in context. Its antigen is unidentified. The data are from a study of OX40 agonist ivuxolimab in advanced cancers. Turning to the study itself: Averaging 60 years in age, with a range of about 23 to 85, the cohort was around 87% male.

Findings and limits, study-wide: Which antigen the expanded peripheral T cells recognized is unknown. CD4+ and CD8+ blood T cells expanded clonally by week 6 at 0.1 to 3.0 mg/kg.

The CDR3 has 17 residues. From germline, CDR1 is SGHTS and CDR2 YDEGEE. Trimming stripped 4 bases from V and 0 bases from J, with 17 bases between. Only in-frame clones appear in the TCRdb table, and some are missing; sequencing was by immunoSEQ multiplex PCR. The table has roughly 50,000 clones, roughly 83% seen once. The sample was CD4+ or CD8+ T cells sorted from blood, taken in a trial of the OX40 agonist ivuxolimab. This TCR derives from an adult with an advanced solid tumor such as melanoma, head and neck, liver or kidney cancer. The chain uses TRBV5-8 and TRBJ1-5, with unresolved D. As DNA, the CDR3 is TGTGCCAGCAGCCAAGATCGGGCAGAGTATAGCAATCAGCCCCAGCATTTT. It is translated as CASSQDRAEYSNQPQHF.